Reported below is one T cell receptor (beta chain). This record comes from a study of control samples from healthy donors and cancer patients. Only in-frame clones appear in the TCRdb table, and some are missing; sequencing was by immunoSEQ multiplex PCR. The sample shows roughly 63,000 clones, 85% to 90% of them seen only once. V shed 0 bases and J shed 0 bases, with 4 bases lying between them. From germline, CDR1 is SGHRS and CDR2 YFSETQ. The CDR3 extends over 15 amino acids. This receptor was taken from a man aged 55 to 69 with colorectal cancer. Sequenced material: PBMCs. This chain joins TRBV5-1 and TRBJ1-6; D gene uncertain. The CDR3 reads CASSLGSSYNSPLHF. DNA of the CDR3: TGCGCCAGCAGCTTGGGGAGCTCCTATAATTCACCCCTCCACTTT.